This T cell receptor beta chain stems from a study of blood T cell repertoires in COVID-19. Germline values: CDR1 SGHAT, CDR2 FQNNGV. This CDR3 has 14 residues. V was trimmed by 3 bases and J by 1 base, leaving 7 bases between them. Profiled with immunoSEQ multiplex PCR; TCRdb holds only in-frame clones, not every one. The sample includes roughly 100,000 clones, approximately 76% seen only once; the top ten take approximately 20%. This TCR derives from a woman in her seventies with acute or convalescent COVID-19. Source material: peripheral blood. This chain connects TRBV11-2 to TRBJ1-3; D unclear. The CDR3 sequence: CASSLGGSGNTIYF. As DNA, the CDR3 is TGTGCCAGCAGCTTGGGAGGGTCTGGAAACACCATATATTTT.